In its sample, the clone carrying this T cell receptor (beta chain) was seen a few times. Its specificity is not known. TCRdb keeps only in-frame clones here, not all; method: immunoSEQ multiplex PCR. This sample carries 12,000 or so clones, about nine tenths of them seen once, and the ten largest clones take 18%. Surgery without prior neoadjuvant therapy was the treatment of the selected pancreatic ductal adenocarcinoma patients. The entry originates in a study of T cells in pancreatic ductal adenocarcinoma. Notes on the study in general: The resected cohort was biased toward the minority with early-stage disease. Tumors hold more CD45RO+ effector T cells, which may bias toward lower diversity. Unique clonotypes were 7.5 to 10-fold more numerous in blood than in tumor. Tumor and blood clonality did not differ significantly, about 0.11 versus 0.072.

The CDR3 totals 19 residues. After removal of 4 bases from V and 0 bases from J, the junction contained 10 bases not matched to a gene. CDR1 is SGHDN and CDR2 is FVKESK in the germline V gene. Material: PBMCs. The rearrangement joins TRBV14 to TRBJ2-6, with 9 bases that match TRBD1. This sequence originates from a human donor with pancreatic ductal adenocarcinoma. For the CDR3, the DNA is TGTGCCAGCAGCCGTTCGGGTCCGGGACAGGGCTCTGGGGCCAACGTCCTGACTTTC. This encodes CASSRSGPGQGSGANVLTF.